This is a list of T cell receptor beta chains from one sample in a study of siplizumab effects on memory and regulatory T cells. Produced via immunoSEQ multiplex PCR; TCRdb's table is partial and in-frame only. Of about 70,000 clones in the sample, approximately 88% were seen once. Sequencing was carried out using Tregs sorted from blood. Every receptor here comes from a human donor in good health. Each CDR3 is given with its conserved first and last residue. Each record gives: D gene, J gene, clone size, V gene, CDR3 DNA, CDR3 protein. D genes are given only for firm matches. The listing skips clone size in some rows; elsewhere it reads once, few, many or a size class.

D gene: -; J gene: TRBJ2-3; clone size: -; V gene: TRBV10-3; CDR3 DNA: TGTGCCACCTCCCAGGGGACAGATACGCAGTATTTT; CDR3 protein: CATSQGTDTQYF
D gene: -; J gene: TRBJ2-1; clone size: -; V gene: TRBV7-9; CDR3 DNA: TGTGCCAGCAGCTTCCTCCAGGGGACGCGAAATGAGCAGTTCTTC; CDR3 protein: CASSFLQGTRNEQFF
D gene: TRBD2; J gene: TRBJ2-1; clone size: -; V gene: TRBV29-1; CDR3 DNA: TGCAGCGTTGAGGGTGCACTAGCGGGAAGAAATGAGCAGTTCTTC; CDR3 protein: CSVEGALAGRNEQFF
D gene: -; J gene: TRBJ2-1; clone size: -; V gene: TRBV6-6; CDR3 DNA: TGTGCCTCCCTGCACTACAATGAGCAGTTCTTC; CDR3 protein: CASLHYNEQFF
D gene: -; J gene: TRBJ1-6; clone size: -; V gene: TRBV28; CDR3 DNA: TGTGCCAGCACCACTGGACAGACATATAATTCACCCCTCCACTTT; CDR3 protein: CASTTGQTYNSPLHF
D gene: TRBD2; J gene: TRBJ2-3; clone size: -; V gene: TRBV11-2; CDR3 DNA: TGTGCCAGCAGCTCTACTAGCGGGAGGGAGTTGCGTACGCAGTATTTT; CDR3 protein: CASSSTSGRELRTQYF
D gene: TRBD2; J gene: TRBJ2-1; clone size: -; V gene: TRBV11-3; CDR3 DNA: TGTGCCAGCAGCTTACTCGCGGGAGGGCCCCAGTTCTTC; CDR3 protein: CASSLLAGGPQFF
D gene: TRBD1; J gene: TRBJ2-3; clone size: -; V gene: TRBV15; CDR3 DNA: TGTGCCACCAGCAGAGACTTGGACAGGGCGTCCACAGATACGCAGTATTTT; CDR3 protein: CATSRDLDRASTDTQYF
D gene: TRBD2; J gene: TRBJ2-3; clone size: -; V gene: TRBV10-3; CDR3 DNA: TGTGCCATCAGTGATAGAAGTTTTGGCGGGAGGCACCTAGATACGCAGTATTTT; CDR3 protein: CAISDRSFGGRHLDTQYF
D gene: TRBD2; J gene: TRBJ2-7; clone size: -; V gene: TRBV7-8; CDR3 DNA: TGTGCCAGCAGCATACTAGCGGGGTCCTACGAGCAGTACTTC; CDR3 protein: CASSILAGSYEQYF
D gene: -; J gene: TRBJ2-3; clone size: -; V gene: TRBV21-1; CDR3 DNA: TGTGCCAGCAGCAAAGCCGGGGCTAGCGGGAGCCCACCTCGCTATACGCAGTATTTT; CDR3 protein: CASSKAGASGSPPRYTQYF
D gene: -; J gene: TRBJ2-7; clone size: -; V gene: TRBV18; CDR3 DNA: TGTGCCAGCTCACGACCTCCGGGGAGGTACGAGCAGTACTTC; CDR3 protein: CASSRPPGRYEQYF
D gene: TRBD2; J gene: TRBJ2-2; clone size: -; V gene: TRBV28; CDR3 DNA: TGTGCCAGCAGATTAGTGGGACTAGCGAATATCGGGGAGCTGTTTTTT; CDR3 protein: CASRLVGLANIGELFF
D gene: -; J gene: TRBJ2-1; clone size: -; V gene: TRBV7-9; CDR3 DNA: TGTGCCAGCAGCGTTCCCGGGCCCACGAAGGGAAATGAGCAGTTCTTC; CDR3 protein: CASSVPGPTKGNEQFF
D gene: -; J gene: TRBJ2-1; clone size: -; V gene: TRBV7-3; CDR3 DNA: TGTGCCAGCAGCTTAATGGCTGACTCCTACAATGAGCAGTTCTTC; CDR3 protein: CASSLMADSYNEQFF
D gene: -; J gene: TRBJ1-2; clone size: -; V gene: TRBV4-1; CDR3 DNA: TGCGCCAGCAGCCACGCCGGCCACCTGGCCTATGGCTACACCTTC; CDR3 protein: CASSHAGHLAYGYTF
D gene: TRBD2; J gene: TRBJ2-3; clone size: -; V gene: TRBV7-9; CDR3 DNA: TGTGCCGGTGTAAGCGGGAGAGGCGCAGATACGCAGTATTTT; CDR3 protein: CAGVSGRGADTQYF
D gene: -; J gene: TRBJ2-4; clone size: -; V gene: TRBV5-4; CDR3 DNA: TGTGCCAGCAGCTTGGGGGGGACCAAAAACATTCAGTACTTC; CDR3 protein: CASSLGGTKNIQYF
D gene: TRBD1; J gene: TRBJ2-1; clone size: -; V gene: TRBV14; CDR3 DNA: TGTGCCAGCAGCCTTTTACAGGGGGCGAGTCTGGTTGAGCAGTTCTTC; CDR3 protein: CASSLLQGASLVEQFF
D gene: -; J gene: TRBJ2-5; clone size: -; V gene: TRBV27; CDR3 DNA: TGTGCCAGCAGTTTGGTGGAGGCGGAGACCCAGTACTTC; CDR3 protein: CASSLVEAETQYF
D gene: TRBD2; J gene: TRBJ2-7; clone size: -; V gene: TRBV7-2; CDR3 DNA: TGTGCCAGCAGCTCCTCTAGCGGGAGGGGATACGAGCAGTACTTC; CDR3 protein: CASSSSSGRGYEQYF
D gene: -; J gene: TRBJ1-2; clone size: -; V gene: TRBV5-1; CDR3 DNA: TGCGCCAGCAGCTTGGGGGGACCCCCCTATGGCTACACCTTC; CDR3 protein: CASSLGGPPYGYTF
D gene: -; J gene: TRBJ1-4; clone size: once; V gene: TRBV30; CDR3 DNA: TGTGCCTGGGCGGGGCAGATCGGACGGGAAAAACTGTTTTTT; CDR3 protein: CAWAGQIGREKLFF
D gene: TRBD2; J gene: TRBJ2-1; clone size: -; V gene: TRBV15; CDR3 DNA: TGTGCCACCAGCAGAGACCTTAGCGGGAGGGTCAATGAGCAGTTCTTC; CDR3 protein: CATSRDLSGRVNEQFF
D gene: TRBD1; J gene: TRBJ2-6; clone size: -; V gene: TRBV29-1; CDR3 DNA: TGCAGCGTTGAGACAGGGGGCTCTGGGGCCAACGTCCTGACTTTC; CDR3 protein: CSVETGGSGANVLTF
D gene: -; J gene: TRBJ2-7; clone size: -; V gene: TRBV28; CDR3 DNA: TGTGCCAGCAGCCGGACCGGGACTTTTTTCTACGAGCAGTACTTC; CDR3 protein: CASSRTGTFFYEQYF
D gene: -; J gene: TRBJ1-2; clone size: once; V gene: TRBV2; CDR3 DNA: TGTGCCAGCAGTGTACAGGTCGGGGGCTACACCTTC; CDR3 protein: CASSVQVGGYTF
D gene: TRBD1; J gene: TRBJ1-4; clone size: -; V gene: TRBV28; CDR3 DNA: TGTGCCAGCAGGCCGGGGGACAGGGCTAGAGAAAAACTGTTTTTT; CDR3 protein: CASRPGDRAREKLFF
D gene: -; J gene: TRBJ2-5; clone size: -; V gene: TRBV11-1; CDR3 DNA: TGTGCCAGCAGCCTCAGGGGGGGGGAGACCCAGTACTTC; CDR3 protein: CASSLRGGETQYF
D gene: -; J gene: TRBJ2-5; clone size: -; V gene: TRBV1; CDR3 DNA: TGCACCAGCAGCCAAGACTATAGGGGGACTAGCTCGTGGGAGACCCAGTACTTC; CDR3 protein: CTSSQDYRGTSSWETQYF
D gene: -; J gene: TRBJ2-3; clone size: -; V gene: TRBV5-1; CDR3 DNA: TGCGCCAGCAGTTCCTTCACAGATACGCAGTATTTT; CDR3 protein: CASSSFTDTQYF
D gene: -; J gene: TRBJ2-7; clone size: -; V gene: TRBV11-2; CDR3 DNA: TGTGCCAGCAGCCTATCGCCGTGGGGCGAGCAGTACTTC; CDR3 protein: CASSLSPWGEQYF
D gene: TRBD2; J gene: TRBJ2-3; clone size: once; V gene: TRBV30; CDR3 DNA: TGTGCCTGCCAACTCGAGCGGGAGACAGATACGCAGTATTTT; CDR3 protein: CACQLERETDTQYF
D gene: -; J gene: TRBJ2-1; clone size: -; V gene: TRBV5-6; CDR3 DNA: TGTGCCAGCACTCCGGGCCGGAGCTCCTACAATGAGCAGTTCTTC; CDR3 protein: CASTPGRSSYNEQFF
D gene: -; J gene: TRBJ2-5; clone size: -; V gene: TRBV10-3; CDR3 DNA: TGTGCCATCAGTGACGGACTTGCCGGGCAGACCCAGTACTTC; CDR3 protein: CAISDGLAGQTQYF
D gene: -; J gene: TRBJ2-3; clone size: -; V gene: TRBV10-3; CDR3 DNA: TGTGCCATCCGGAGCACAGATACGCAGTATTTT; CDR3 protein: CAIRSTDTQYF
D gene: TRBD2; J gene: TRBJ2-1; clone size: -; V gene: TRBV29-1; CDR3 DNA: TGCAGCGCCCGGGAGGCTATAACGACCTACAATGAGCAGTTCTTC; CDR3 protein: CSAREAITTYNEQFF
D gene: -; J gene: TRBJ1-2; clone size: -; V gene: TRBV6-5; CDR3 DNA: TGTGCCAGCAGTTCGACAGGCTATGGCTACACCTTC; CDR3 protein: CASSSTGYGYTF
D gene: -; J gene: TRBJ2-3; clone size: -; V gene: TRBV5-1; CDR3 DNA: TGCGCCAGCAGCTTGATAGGCCACCTGCCAGATACGCAGTATTTT; CDR3 protein: CASSLIGHLPDTQYF
D gene: -; J gene: TRBJ1-1; clone size: -; V gene: TRBV28; CDR3 DNA: TGTGCCGGGGGCCAGGCTAACACTGAAGCTTTCTTT; CDR3 protein: CAGGQANTEAFF
D gene: TRBD1; J gene: TRBJ2-7; clone size: -; V gene: TRBV9; CDR3 DNA: TGTGCCAGCAGCACCGGGACAGGCTCCTACGAGCAGTACTTC; CDR3 protein: CASSTGTGSYEQYF
D gene: -; J gene: TRBJ2-7; clone size: -; V gene: TRBV7-9; CDR3 DNA: TGTGCCAGCAGCTTAGCGGGACCGGGGTCCTACGAGCAGTACTTC; CDR3 protein: CASSLAGPGSYEQYF
D gene: TRBD1; J gene: TRBJ1-1; clone size: -; V gene: TRBV29-1; CDR3 DNA: TGCAGCGCCGCTGAGGGACAGTTTAACACTGAAGCTTTCTTT; CDR3 protein: CSAAEGQFNTEAFF
D gene: TRBD1; J gene: TRBJ1-1; clone size: -; V gene: TRBV30; CDR3 DNA: TGTGCCTGGGACAGGGGACGCTCCAAAGCTTTCTTT; CDR3 protein: CAWDRGRSKAFF
D gene: -; J gene: TRBJ2-7; clone size: -; V gene: TRBV20-1; CDR3 DNA: TGCAGTGCTGGTAGGGGTTACGAGCAGTACTTC; CDR3 protein: CSAGRGYEQYF
D gene: TRBD1; J gene: TRBJ1-4; clone size: -; V gene: TRBV6-1; CDR3 DNA: TGTGCCAGCAATATGGACAGGCTTCGGGAAAAACTGTTTTTT; CDR3 protein: CASNMDRLREKLFF
D gene: TRBD1; J gene: TRBJ1-1; clone size: -; V gene: TRBV27; CDR3 DNA: TGTGCCAGCAGTCAACTGACAGGGGCCGACACTGAAGCTTTCTTT; CDR3 protein: CASSQLTGADTEAFF
D gene: TRBD2; J gene: TRBJ2-7; clone size: -; V gene: TRBV10-1; CDR3 DNA: TGCGCCAGCCCAAGCGGGGCTACCTACGAGCAGTACTTC; CDR3 protein: CASPSGATYEQYF
D gene: -; J gene: TRBJ2-7; clone size: -; V gene: TRBV20-1; CDR3 DNA: TGCAGTGCTAGCACCTACGAGCAGTACTTC; CDR3 protein: CSASTYEQYF
D gene: -; J gene: TRBJ2-1; clone size: -; V gene: TRBV5-5; CDR3 DNA: TGTGCCAGCAGCTGGGGGGACAATGAGCAGTTCTTC; CDR3 protein: CASSWGDNEQFF
D gene: -; J gene: TRBJ2-3; clone size: once; V gene: TRBV9; CDR3 DNA: TGTGCCAGCAGCGTAGTTGAGGGACGTACAGATACGCAGTATTTT; CDR3 protein: CASSVVEGRTDTQYF